This is a list of T cell receptor beta chains from one sample in a study of T cell repertoires in cytomegalovirus infection. Their specific antigens are unknown. TCRdb redid the calling of the reads with MiXCR, one entry per CDR3 protein. The sample has fewer than 1,000,000 distinct CDR3 sequences, roughly 30% seen once; the top ten hold 11% to 15%. The sample consisted of cultured CD8+ T cells from PBMCs, taken from culture after CMV antigen stimulation. The receptors derive from a human donor in good health (CMV status not recorded). Some clones in this sample may be carry-over from other donors' samples. Each CDR3 is given with its conserved first and last residue. A D gene is named only where the DNA matches it firmly. Expanded clones are given a class, and other clones once, few, many or no size at all.

v_call,clone_size,j_call,d_call,cdr3_nt,cdr3_aa
TRBV7-6,many,TRBJ1-5,TRBD1,TGTGCCAGCAGCTTAGGGCAGGGGGCGAATGGGGAACCCCAGCATTTT,CASSLGQGANGEPQHF
TRBV2,few,TRBJ1-2,-,TGTGCCAGCAGTGATGAGGTTGGCTACACCTTC,CASSDEVGYTF
TRBV7-8,many,TRBJ2-1,TRBD1,TGTGCCAGCAGCCAACAGGGGACGAATGAGCAGTTCTTC,CASSQQGTNEQFF
TRBV6-6,-,TRBJ1-2,TRBD1,TGTGCCAGCAGACCGACGGACAGGGGTGGCTACACCTTC,CASRPTDRGGYTF
TRBV7-6,many,TRBJ1-3,-,TGTGCCAGCAGCTTAGAGGACAGTCTCGGAAACACCATATATTTT,CASSLEDSLGNTIYF
TRBV7-6,-,TRBJ1-5,-,TGTGCCAGCAGCTTAGCGGGCCGCCCGGGCAATCAGCCCCAGCATTTT,CASSLAGRPGNQPQHF
TRBV7-9,-,TRBJ1-2,-,TGTGCCAGCAGCCTTACGAAGAACTATGGCTACACCTTC,CASSLTKNYGYTF
TRBV6-8,few,TRBJ2-2,TRBD1,TGTGCCAGCAGTACAACCGGGACAGGGGATCCCGGGGAGCTGTTTTTT,CASSTTGTGDPGELFF
TRBV18,-,TRBJ1-2,TRBD1,TGTGCCAGCTCACCCGTGAGGGACAGGGATTATGGCTACACCTTC,CASSPVRDRDYGYTF
TRBV6-6,-,TRBJ2-1,TRBD2,TGTGCCAGCAGTTACTCGTCCCTAGCGGGGCCTAAGGACAATGAGCAGTTCTTC,CASSYSSLAGPKDNEQFF
TRBV12-3/TRBV12-4,few,TRBJ2-3,-,TGTGCCAGCAGTTCCGCATGGATGAATACGCAGTATTTT,CASSSAWMNTQYF
TRBV19,-,TRBJ1-5,-,TGTGCCAGTAGTAGGACGGTTAACAATCAGCCCCAGCATTTT,CASSRTVNNQPQHF
TRBV7-9,many,TRBJ2-3,-,TGTGCCAGCAGGCCTATAGGGACATCCACAGATACGCAGTATTTT,CASRPIGTSTDTQYF
TRBV7-6,-,TRBJ1-1,-,TGTGCCAGCAGCTCAATGCTGAACACTGAAGCTTTCTTT,CASSSMLNTEAFF
TRBV6-2/TRBV6-3,few,TRBJ2-1,TRBD2,TGTGCCAGCAGTTACCCTTCGGGACTAGCGGGGCGAACCCCCTACAATGAGCAGTTCTTC,CASSYPSGLAGRTPYNEQFF
TRBV28,-,TRBJ1-5,TRBD1,TGTGCCAGCAGCCCTCTCCGGGACAGTTCTCAGCCCCAGCATTTT,CASSPLRDSSQPQHF